The 24 T cell receptor beta chains listed next were all sequenced from one sample in a study of T cells after yellow fever vaccination. TCRdb analysed the 5' RACE reads with MiXCR anew, one entry per CDR3 protein. Counted here are 96,000 or so distinct CDR3 sequences, over 8% occurring once; the ten biggest clones make up approximately 15%. Source: CD8+ T cells not binding an NS4B(214-222) dextramer, sorted from PBMCs, taken roughly 15 days after the first yellow fever vaccination. The receptors come from a man younger than 30 who received the YFV17D yellow fever vaccine.

Many counts were recorded for this clonotype. V and J are TRBV27 and TRBJ1-1, with a tentative D call TRBD1 (5 bases). Trimming removed 3 bases from V and 2 bases from J, with 10 bases in between. The CDR3 is made up of 14 amino acids. Germline CDR1 reads MNHEY; CDR2 reads SMNVEV (reference sequence). CDR3 sequence (DNA): TGTGCCAGCAGTTTGACAGATCCAAACACTGAAGCTTTCTTT. Amino acids: CASSLTDPNTEAFF.

V gene TRBV7-8 combines with J gene TRBJ2-2; D tentatively reads TRBD1 or TRBD2 (5 bases each). Germline-derived CDR1 and CDR2 are SGHVS and FQNEAQ. The CDR3 has 17 amino acids. V was shortened by 2 bases and J by 6 bases, with 19 bases between the two germline ends. The CDR3, as DNA: TGTGCCAGCAGCTTACCGACGGTGGGGGTAACCGCCGGGGAGCTGTTTTTT. Its translation is CASSLPTVGVTAGELFF.

V and J are TRBV20-1 and TRBJ2-3; 13 nucleotides align to TRBD2. This CDR3 comprises 18 residues. Germline values: CDR1 DFQATT, CDR2 SNEGSKA (reference sequence). V lost 0 bases to trimming and J lost 2 bases; unmatched junction nucleotides: 8. The CDR3 spells CSARDPRTSGGLTDTQYF. For the CDR3, the DNA is TGCAGTGCTAGAGATCCCAGGACTAGCGGGGGCCTCACAGATACGCAGTATTTT.

The table lists this clonotype with many counts. The V gene is TRBV4-2, the J gene TRBJ1-1; D not resolved. V was trimmed by 0 bases and J by 3 bases, leaving 5 bases between them. The germline CDR1 and CDR2 sequences are LGHNA and YNFKEQ. There are 13 residues in the CDR3. The CDR3 nucleotides read TGTGCCAGCAGCCAAGATCAAGACACTGAAGCTTTCTTT. It yields the protein CASSQDQDTEAFF.

This clonotype was observed a few times. The V gene is TRBV29-1, the J gene TRBJ2-1, with unresolved D. Per germline, CDR1 SQVTM and CDR2 ANQGSEA. This CDR3 is 15 amino acids long. V was cut by 4 bases and J by 0 bases, with 13 bases left in between. Here the CDR3 DNA reads TGCAGCGTTGTAGGTAGTAGGGACTCCTACAATGAGCAGTTCTTC. It encodes CSVVGSRDSYNEQFF.

This clonotype was counted at least ten times. At one end the junction does not follow the germline gene, possibly because of a read error. V and J are TRBV7-7 and TRBJ2-5; no firm D call. CDR1 SSHAT and CDR2 FNYEAQ come from the germline V gene (reference sequence). CDR3 size: 13 residues. For the CDR3, the DNA is TGTGCTAGCAGCTTATTAGTTCAAGAGACCCAGTACTTC. Encoded protein: CASSLLVQETQYF.

This clonotype was seen a few times. The V call is TRBV5-1, the J call TRBJ2-3; D unresolved. V was shortened by 4 bases and J by 2 bases, with 11 bases between the two germline ends. Germline lookup yields CDR1 SGHRS and CDR2 YFSETQ. The CDR3 is made up of 14 amino acids. The CDR3 here is CASSPRRPTDTQYF. CDR3 nucleotide sequence: TGCGCCAGCAGCCCAAGACGACCCACAGATACGCAGTATTTT.

This clonotype has just a few counts. This chain links TRBV16 with TRBJ2-7, with 7 positions matching TRBD1. The V segment lost 1 base and the J segment 4 bases; nucleotides outside the gene matches: 7. The CDR3 is 15 residues long. CDR1 is KGHSY and CDR2 is FQNENV in the germline V gene. The CDR3 here is CASSQYGDRFYEQYF. The CDR3 region has the DNA TGTGCCAGCAGCCAATACGGGGACAGATTTTACGAGCAGTACTTC.

Comments on this clonotype: A read error may be the cause here, since a much bigger clone is one base away. The chain links TRBV10-3 to TRBJ2-3; D perhaps matches TRBD2 (5 bases). The CDR3 has 15 amino acids. Germline-derived CDR1 and CDR2 are ENHRY and SYGVKD. This chain's CDR3 is CSINVAGASTDTQYF. The CDR3 coding sequence is TGTTCCATCAATGTGGCGGGTGCTAGCACAGATACGCAGTATTTT.

The chain joins TRBV5-6 to TRBJ2-5; the D is unclear. CDR3 length: 13 residues. V lost 4 bases, J lost 5 bases, and 12 bases lay in between. CDR1 SGHDT and CDR2 YYEEEE come from the germline V gene. Here the CDR3 DNA reads TGTGCCAGCAGCCTCTCCGGGTGTGAGACCCAGTACTTC. Its protein is CASSLSGCETQYF. Full variable domain (rest looked up from reference TRBV5-6 and TRBJ2-5): DAGVTQSPTHLIKTRGQQVTLRCSPKSGHDTVSWYQQALGQGPQFIFQYYEEEERQRGNFPDRFSGHQFPNYSSELNVNALLLGDSALYLCASSLSGCETQYFGPGTRLLVL.

This clonotype was observed once. No conserved phenylalanine or tryptophan ends this CDR3, so it is likely a read error. The gene calls are TRBV5-5 and TRBJ2-1; D tentatively reads TRBD1 or TRBD2 (6 bases each). This CDR3 contains 15 residues. V gave up 1 base and J gave up 2 bases, with 10 bases separating them. Germline V CDR1 and CDR2: SGHKS, YYEKEE (reference sequence). The CDR3 DNA is TGTGCCAGCAGCTTGAAGGGGGGCCCCTACAATGAGCAGTTCTAC. Translation gives CASSLKGGPYNEQFY.

This chain uses TRBV27 with TRBJ1-1; the D is unclear. The CDR3 consists of 13 residues. From germline, CDR1 is MNHEY and CDR2 SMNVEV (reference sequence). V was trimmed by 5 bases and J by 6 bases, leaving 13 bases between them. The CDR3 DNA is TGTGCCAGCAGTCCCCTGGGTGGGTCTGAAGCTTTCTTT. Translated: CASSPLGGSEAFF.

This clonotype was observed a handful of times. The genes are TRBV20-1 and TRBJ1-2; TRBD1 might be the D (5 bases). Trimming stripped 6 bases from V and 0 bases from J, with 14 bases between. Germline V lookup: CDR1 DFQATT, CDR2 SNEGSKA (reference sequence). This CDR3 comprises 14 residues. In DNA, the CDR3 is TGCAGTGCGCATCGGGACCGCCCTAACTATGGCTACACCTTC. It encodes CSAHRDRPNYGYTF.

The sample holds a few counts of this clonotype. V usage is TRBV20-1 and J usage is TRBJ2-7; the D gene is possibly TRBD2 (5 bases). Deletions cut 3 bases from V and 2 bases from J, with 11 bases between. Germline CDR1 and CDR2: DFQATT and SNEGSKA (reference sequence). CDR3 size: 13 residues. The CDR3 sequence is CSASAGGPYEQYV. The CDR3 DNA reads TGCAGTGCTAGCGCAGGAGGTCCCTACGAGCAGTACGTC.

This clonotype was seen only a few times. The V gene is TRBV6-1, the J gene TRBJ2-7; 9 bases line up with TRBD1. The ends lost 7 bases at V and 2 bases at J; junction bases unmatched: 6. The germline V gene encodes CDR1 MNHNS and CDR2 SASEGT. The CDR3 totals 14 residues. CDR3 DNA: TGTGCCAGCACTAGACAGGGGGAAACCTACGAGCAGTACTTC. It yields the protein CASTRQGETYEQYF.

CDR3 amino acids: CSAPNWDLVVSNQPQHF. CDR3 nucleotides: TGCAGTGCGCCGAACTGGGACCTCGTCGTAAGCAATCAGCCCCAGCATTTT. This chain uses TRBV20-1 with TRBJ1-5; D possibly corresponds to TRBD1 (5 bases). The CDR3 loop spans 17 amino acids. V was cut by 6 bases and J by 1 base, with 22 bases left in between. Germline lookup yields CDR1 DFQATT and CDR2 SNEGSKA (reference sequence).

This clonotype was found a few times. The junction does not match germline at one end; this may be a read error. The gene calls are TRBV6-2 or TRBV6-3 and TRBJ2-1; 11 bases are shared with TRBD2. Per germline, CDR1 MNHEY and CDR2 SVGEGT. The CDR3 runs to 14 residues. Here the CDR3 reads CASSLTSGGLEGVF. The DNA of the CDR3 is TGTGCCAGCAGTCTAACTAGCGGGGGTCTTGAAGGGGTCTTC.

In its sample, this clonotype was seen a few times. The chain carries TRBV7-6 and TRBJ1-2; D uncertain. V lost 1 base and J 7 bases, leaving 10 bases between the germline ends. This CDR3 is built from 13 residues. Per germline, CDR1 SGHVS and CDR2 FNYEAQ. This CDR3 is CASSLVPDRGYTF. For the CDR3, the DNA is TGTGCCAGCAGCTTAGTCCCGGACCGTGGCTACACCTTC.

As concerns this clonotype: Germline and junction disagree at one end, which may indicate a read error. This sequence joins TRBV6-1 and TRBJ2-3, with a possible D match to TRBD2 (6 bases). The germline V gene has CDR1 MNHNS and CDR2 SASEGT. The CDR3 consists of 16 residues. CDR3 sequence: CASSPRRGASIDTQYF. CDR3 sequence (DNA): TGTGCCAGCAGTCCTCGGAGGGGCGCTAGCATAGATACGCAGTATTTT.

This clonotype was counted ten times or more. The chain joins TRBV4-1 to TRBJ2-4, with 7 bases lining up with TRBD1. The CDR3 extends over 14 amino acids. Germline V gene sequence: CDR1 MGHRA, CDR2 YSYEKL. The V segment lost 4 bases and the J segment 8 bases; nucleotides outside the gene matches: 8. The CDR3 DNA follows: TGCGCCAGCAGCCCATCGACAGGGTCTGACATTCAGTACTTC. Translation: CASSPSTGSDIQYF.

This clonotype was counted ten times or more. V gene TRBV3-1 combines with J gene TRBJ2-1; D is unclear. This CDR3 spans 13 amino acids. V was trimmed by 2 bases and J by 6 bases, leaving 8 bases between them. CDR1 is LGHDT and CDR2 is YNNKEL in the germline V gene (reference sequence). The CDR3 DNA follows: TGTGCCAGCAGCCAAAAGGGCCGCAATGAGCAGTTCTTC. This encodes CASSQKGRNEQFF.

This chain joins TRBV4-1 and TRBJ1-6; unclear D gene. The CDR3 covers 16 residues. Trimming left V 0 bases short and J 7 bases short, with 13 bases between. Germline CDR1 MGHRA, CDR2 YSYEKL. This chain's CDR3 is CASSQEWALRNSPLHF. The CDR3 DNA sequence: TGCGCCAGCAGCCAAGAGTGGGCCCTGAGGAATTCACCCCTCCACTTT.

The J gene is TRBJ2-7, the V gene TRBV6-5; unclear D gene. V shed 0 bases and J shed 6 bases, with 12 bases lying between them. Germline V gene sequence: CDR1 MNHEY, CDR2 SVGAGI. The CDR3 totals 14 residues. CDR3 loop: CASSYSRTSTEQYF. The CDR3 bases are TGTGCCAGCAGTTACTCGCGAACTTCGACCGAGCAGTACTTC.

There are a few counts of this clonotype. This chain joins TRBV7-9 and TRBJ1-1; 8 bases map to TRBD1. Looked up from germline, CDR1 is SEHNR and CDR2 is FQNEAQ (reference sequence). The J segment lost 4 bases and the V segment lost 5 bases, leaving 6 bases of the junction unmatched. There are 14 residues in the CDR3. CDR3: CASSPTGARTEAFF. As DNA, the CDR3 is TGTGCCAGCAGCCCGACAGGGGCTCGCACTGAAGCTTTCTTT.